This T cell receptor (beta chain) originates from a study of T cells in Graves' hyperthyroidism and ophthalmopathy. J gave up 4 bases and V 3 bases, and 20 bases lay outside the gene matches. Germline V gene data show CDR1 as MDHEN and CDR2 as SYDVKM. CDR3 length: 21 amino acids. Broader study findings: Most thyroid clonotypes that were expanded above 0.001 also turned up in blood.

This clonotype was detected many times. Its cognate antigen is unknown. TCR beta CDR3 region amplification was performed from RNA transcripts. When the TCR CDR3 underwent first-round RT-PCR, the HTBI primer set was used. TCRdb reprocessed the multiplex PCR reads via MiXCR and lists one record per CDR3 protein. The sample holds about 590,000 distinct CDR3 sequences; 14% are singletons and the top ten take 7.1%. The sample consisted of blood. V is TRBV28 and J is TRBJ2-3; 12 bases are a match to TRBD2. The TCR was taken from a woman aged 18 to 35 with Graves' ophthalmopathy. The CDR3 DNA is TGTGCCAGCAGTTTTAACCCCACCCGGGGGCTAGCGGGAGGGCAAGCAGATACGCAGTATTTT. It encodes CASSFNPTRGLAGGQADTQYF.